This paragraph reports one T cell receptor (beta chain). The antigen remains unidentified. This entry is derived from a study of shared clonotypes between healthy human individuals. The assay was immunoSEQ multiplex PCR, and TCRdb's table has in-frame clones only and misses some. In the table there are approximately 2.5 million clones, roughly 93% of which are singletons. CDR1 is SEHNR, CDR2 FQNEAQ, per germline (reference sequence). Trimming took off 5 bases at V and 3 bases at J, with 7 bases between the two ends. CDR3 length equals 12 residues. Study-wide points: As a rule, naive subsets had a larger estimated richness than memory subsets.

The sequenced material came from naive CD4+ T cells from PBMCs. Documented subset: CD45RA+ positively selected. This clonotype was obtained from a man between 18 and 29 years old in good health. Some clones in this sample may be carry-over from other donors' samples. The rearrangement links TRBV7-9 to TRBJ2-5; D unclear. The CDR3 loop is CASSRTEETQYF. The DNA for the CDR3 is TGTGCCAGCAGCCGGACCGAAGAGACCCAGTACTTC.